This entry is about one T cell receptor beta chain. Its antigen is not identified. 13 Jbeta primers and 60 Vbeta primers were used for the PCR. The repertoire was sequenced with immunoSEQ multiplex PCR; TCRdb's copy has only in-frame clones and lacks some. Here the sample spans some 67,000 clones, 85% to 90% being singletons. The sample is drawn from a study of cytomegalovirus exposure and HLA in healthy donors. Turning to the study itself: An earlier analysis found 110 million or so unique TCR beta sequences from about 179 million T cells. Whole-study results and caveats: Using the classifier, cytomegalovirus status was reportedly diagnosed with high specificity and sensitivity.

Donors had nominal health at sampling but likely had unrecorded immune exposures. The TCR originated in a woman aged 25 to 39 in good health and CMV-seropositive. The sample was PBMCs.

CDR3 bases: TGTGCCAGCAGACGTCGGGGGGCCCCCTCCTACAATGAGCAGTTCTTC. Protein sequence: CASRRRGAPSYNEQFF. The chain carries TRBV27 and TRBJ2-1, with D maybe TRBD2 (7 bases). Between the trimmed V and J ends, which lost 6 bases and 0 bases, there was a span of 15 bases. Per germline, CDR1 MNHEY and CDR2 SMNVEV (reference sequence). The CDR3 contains 16 residues.